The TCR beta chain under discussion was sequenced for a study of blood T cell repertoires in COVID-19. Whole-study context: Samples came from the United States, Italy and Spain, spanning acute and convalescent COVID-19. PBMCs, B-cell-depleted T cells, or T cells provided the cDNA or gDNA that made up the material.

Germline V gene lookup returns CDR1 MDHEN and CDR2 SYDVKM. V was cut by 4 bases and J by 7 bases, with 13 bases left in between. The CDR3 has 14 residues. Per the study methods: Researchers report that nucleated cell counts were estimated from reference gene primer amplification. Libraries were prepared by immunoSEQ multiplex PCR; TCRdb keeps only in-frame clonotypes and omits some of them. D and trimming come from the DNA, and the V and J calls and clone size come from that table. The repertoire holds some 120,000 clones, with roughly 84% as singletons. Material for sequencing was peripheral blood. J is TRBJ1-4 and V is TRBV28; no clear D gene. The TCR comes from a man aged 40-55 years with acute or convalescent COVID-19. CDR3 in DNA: TGTGCCAGCAGTTCCCCTGGGCTTGGTGAAAAACTGTTTTTT. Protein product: CASSSPGLGEKLFF.